This T cell receptor beta chain comes out of a study of T-cell reconstitution after alpha-beta-depleted transplantation in children listed by TCRdb under 2016. Describing the broader study: The study quantitatively tracked T-cell immune reconstitution after TCRalphabeta/CD19-depleted allogeneic hematopoietic cell transplantation in children using TCR repertoire profiling. The research as a whole found: In some patients, the high TCRbeta diversity seen at day 60 was put down to recipient T cells and intrathymic progenitors that had survived conditioning. Over subsequent months, a decline in hyperexpanded clone frequencies was noted, and after one year, T-cell counts and TCRbeta diversity were mostly ascribed to newly produced T cells. Apparently early alphabetaT-cell count recovery about two months after transplant reportedly relied on only several hundred rapidly expanded clones derived from non-depleted graft cells.

The library was generated by PCR. TCRdb names Illumina HiSeq 2500 as the instrument used. TCR library preparation used molecular barcoding, with unique molecular identifiers applied to normalize quantification of the TCRbeta repertoire. TCRdb took the public reads, trimmed them with fastp at Q25, ran MiXCR for clone calling and kept in-frame beta chains. All rows with the same CDR3 protein become a single entry with the most common DNA and genes. The sample records 7,000 to 9,500 distinct CDR3 sequences, roughly 13% of which are singletons. The biggest ten clones account for less than 60% of the sample. The time point label, as the study defines it: day 60 (about 2 months) after transplantation. The treatment or condition label here, explained by the study, means: allogeneic hematopoietic cell transplantation with graft depleted of TCRalphabeta T cells and CD19 B cells. Transplant recipients were children who received TCRalphabeta/CD19-depleted allogeneic hematopoietic cell grafts.

The CDR3 spans 13 residues, from the cysteine through the phenylalanine. Here the CDR3 DNA is all that survives: 39 bases in frame from base 1. In the germline V gene, CDR1 corresponds to SGDLS and CDR2 to YYNGEE. The germline V end is reduced by 3 bases and the J end by 6 bases; junction bases left unmatched: 0. Ten or more counts support this clonotype. The antigen it binds to is not known. Base qualities were left out, and no much larger clone turns up one base away. The rearrangement combines TRBV9 with TRBJ2-7, with 13 bases aligning to TRBD2. The sequence was collected from a patient aged 2 to 10 who had a stem cell transplant for inherited bone marrow failure, so the T cells may come from the graft donor. This specimen consisted of PBMCs, mostly from graft donor cells, obtained 60 days after TCRalphabeta/CD19-depleted stem cell transplant. The bases are TGTGCCAGCAGCGGGACTAGCGGGAGCGAGCAGTACTTC. It translates as CASSGTSGSEQYF.